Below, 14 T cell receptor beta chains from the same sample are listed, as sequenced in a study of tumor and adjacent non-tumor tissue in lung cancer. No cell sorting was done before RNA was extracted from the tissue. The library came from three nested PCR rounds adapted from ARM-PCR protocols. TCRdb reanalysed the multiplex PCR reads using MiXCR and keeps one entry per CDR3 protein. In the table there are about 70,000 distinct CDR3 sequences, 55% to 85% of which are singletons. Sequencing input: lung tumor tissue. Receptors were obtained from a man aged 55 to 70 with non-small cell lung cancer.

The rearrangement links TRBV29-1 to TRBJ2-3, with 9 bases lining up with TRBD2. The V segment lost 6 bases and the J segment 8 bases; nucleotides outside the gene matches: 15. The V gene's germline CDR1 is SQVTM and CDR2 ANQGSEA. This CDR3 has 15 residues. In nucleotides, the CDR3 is TGCAGCGTCATGGTAGTAGCGGGAGCAGGAGGTACGCAGTATTTT. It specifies CSVMVVAGAGGTQYF.

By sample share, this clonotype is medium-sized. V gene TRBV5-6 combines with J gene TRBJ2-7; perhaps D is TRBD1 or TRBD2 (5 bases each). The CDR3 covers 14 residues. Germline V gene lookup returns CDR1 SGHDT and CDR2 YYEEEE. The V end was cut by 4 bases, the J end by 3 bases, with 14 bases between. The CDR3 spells CASSRGPINYEQYF. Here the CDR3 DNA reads TGTGCCAGCAGCCGGGGCCCCATCAACTACGAGCAGTACTTC. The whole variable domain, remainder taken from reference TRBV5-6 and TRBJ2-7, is DAGVTQSPTHLIKTRGQQVTLRCSPKSGHDTVSWYQQALGQGPQFIFQYYEEEERQRGNFPDRFSGHQFPNYSSELNVNALLLGDSALYLCASSRGPINYEQYFGPGTRLTVT.

The CDR3 DNA reads as TGTGCCAGCAGCTATCCCGGGGTCTTCGGCTACGAGCAGTACTTC. This gives the protein CASSYPGVFGYEQYF. V gene TRBV11-2 combines with J gene TRBJ2-7, with a weak D call TRBD2 (5 bases). Germline assignment: CDR1 SGHAT and CDR2 FQNNGV. The CDR3 has 15 amino acids. V was trimmed by 4 bases and J by 3 bases, leaving 16 bases between them. Variable domain in full (rest from reference TRBV11-2 and TRBJ2-7): EAGVAQSPRYKIIEKRQSVAFWCNPISGHATLYWYQQILGQGPKLLIQFQNNGVVDDSQLPKDRFSAERLKGVDSTLKIQPAKLEDSAVYLCASSYPGVFGYEQYFGPGTRLTVT.

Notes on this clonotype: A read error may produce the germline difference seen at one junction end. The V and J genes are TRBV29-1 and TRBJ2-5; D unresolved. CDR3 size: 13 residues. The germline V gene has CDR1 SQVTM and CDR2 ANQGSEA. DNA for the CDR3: TGCAGCGTTGAAGCAAGTGTACAAGAGACCCAGTGCTTC. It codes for CSVEASVQETQCF.

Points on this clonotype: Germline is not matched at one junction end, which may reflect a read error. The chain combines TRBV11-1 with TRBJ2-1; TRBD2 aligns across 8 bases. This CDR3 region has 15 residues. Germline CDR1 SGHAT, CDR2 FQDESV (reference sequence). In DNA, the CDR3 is TGTGCCAGCAGCCTAGGACTAGCTAGAGACAATAAGCAGTTCTTC. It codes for CASSLGLARDNKQFF.

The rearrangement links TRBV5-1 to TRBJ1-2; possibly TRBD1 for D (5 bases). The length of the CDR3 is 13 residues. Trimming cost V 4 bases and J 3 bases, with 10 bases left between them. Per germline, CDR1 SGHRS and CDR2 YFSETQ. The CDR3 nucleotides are TGCGCCAGCAGCGTGCGGGGGGACTATGGCTACACCTTC. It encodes CASSVRGDYGYTF.

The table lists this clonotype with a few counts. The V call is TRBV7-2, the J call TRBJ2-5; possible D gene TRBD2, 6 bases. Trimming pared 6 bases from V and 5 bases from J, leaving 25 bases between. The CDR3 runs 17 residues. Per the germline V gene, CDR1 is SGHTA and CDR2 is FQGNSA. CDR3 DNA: TGTGCCAGCAGTTTACGCAGTTTGCGGGACCTCATCGAGACCCAGTACTTC. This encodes CASSLRSLRDLIETQYF. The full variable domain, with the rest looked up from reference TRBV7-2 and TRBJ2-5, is GAGVSQSPSNKVTEKGKDVELRCDPISGHTALYWYRQSLGQGLEFLIYFQGNSAPDKSGLPSDRFSAERTGGSVSTLTIQRTQQEDSAVYLCASSLRSLRDLIETQYFGPGTRLLVL.

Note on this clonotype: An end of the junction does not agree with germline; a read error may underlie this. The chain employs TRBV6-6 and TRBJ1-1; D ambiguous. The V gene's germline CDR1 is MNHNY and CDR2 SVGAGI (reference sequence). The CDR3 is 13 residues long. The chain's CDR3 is CTSRLTWNTEAFF. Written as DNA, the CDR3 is TGTACCAGCAGGTTGACATGGAATACTGAAGCTTTCTTT.

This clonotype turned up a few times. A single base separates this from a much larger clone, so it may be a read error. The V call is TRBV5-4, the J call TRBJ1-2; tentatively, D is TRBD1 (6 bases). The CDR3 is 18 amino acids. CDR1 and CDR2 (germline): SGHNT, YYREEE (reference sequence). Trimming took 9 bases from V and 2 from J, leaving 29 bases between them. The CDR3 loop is CATYLKLGGRTVNYGYTF. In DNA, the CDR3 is TGTGCCACCTACCTTAAATTGGGGGGAAGGACAGTCAACTATGGCTACACCTTC.

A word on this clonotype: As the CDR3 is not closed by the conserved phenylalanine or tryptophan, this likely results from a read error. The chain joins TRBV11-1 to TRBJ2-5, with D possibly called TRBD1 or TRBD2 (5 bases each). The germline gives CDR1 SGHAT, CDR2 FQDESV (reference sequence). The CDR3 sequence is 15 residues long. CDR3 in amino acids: CTSRTGTVGKETQYY. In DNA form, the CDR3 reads TGTACCAGCAGGACCGGGACCGTCGGTAAAGAGACCCAGTACTAT.

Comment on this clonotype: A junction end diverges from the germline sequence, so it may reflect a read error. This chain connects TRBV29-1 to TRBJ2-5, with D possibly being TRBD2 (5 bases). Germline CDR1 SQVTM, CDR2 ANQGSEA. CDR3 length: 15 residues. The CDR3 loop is CNVDGHLASQETHYF. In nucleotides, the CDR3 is TGCAACGTTGATGGGCATCTAGCTAGCCAAGAGACCCACTACTTC. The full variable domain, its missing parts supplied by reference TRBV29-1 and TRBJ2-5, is SAVISQKPSRDICQRGTSLTIQCQVDSQVTMMFWYRQQPGQSLTLIATANQGSEATYESGFVIDKFPISRPNLTFSTLTVSNMSPEDSSIYLCNVDGHLASQETHYFGPGTRLLVL.

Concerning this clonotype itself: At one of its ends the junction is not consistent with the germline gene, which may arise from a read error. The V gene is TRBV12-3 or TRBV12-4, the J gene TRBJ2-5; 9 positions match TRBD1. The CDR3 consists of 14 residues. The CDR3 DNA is TGTCCCAGCAACTCAACAGGGGGCTTTGAGACCCAGTATTTC. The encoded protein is CPSNSTGGFETQYF.

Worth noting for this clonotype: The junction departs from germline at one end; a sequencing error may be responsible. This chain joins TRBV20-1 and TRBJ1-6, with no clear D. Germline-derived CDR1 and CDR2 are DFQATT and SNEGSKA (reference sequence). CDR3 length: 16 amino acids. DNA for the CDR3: TGCAGTGCGGGAGAATCGCCAGGTGGGAATAATTCACCCCCCCACTTT. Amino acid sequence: CSAGESPGGNNSPPHF.

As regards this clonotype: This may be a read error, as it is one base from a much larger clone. CDR3 sequence (DNA): TGCGCCAGCACCCTCATAGATCCAAGTCGCGGCTACACCTTC. This gives the protein CASTLIDPSRGYTF. V and J are TRBV5-1 and TRBJ1-2, with unresolved D. CDR1 is SGHRS, CDR2 YFSETQ, per germline. Trimming pared 6 bases from V and 8 bases from J, leaving 20 bases between. CDR3 size: 14 residues.